This T cell receptor (beta chain) was sequenced during a study of T cell responses to AZD1222 COVID-19 vaccine. Broader study findings: Baseline antibody screening turned up just 6 or 7 seropositive AZD1222 recipients.

Second doses that came at about 4 or about 12 weeks were put together. TCRdb's table, derived via immunoSEQ multiplex PCR, lists solely in-frame clones and lacks some. The sample includes about 37,000 clones, around 84% seen only once; the top ten take about 11%. In germline, CDR1 is SGDLS, CDR2 YYNGEE. V lost 3 bases, J lost 5 bases, and 1 base stayed unmatched. The CDR3 covers 14 residues. This clone was seen once. Its antigen is unknown. The origin of this receptor is an adult who received the AZD1222 COVID-19 vaccine. The gene calls are TRBV9 and TRBJ2-7; TRBD2 aligns across 14 bases. The material sequenced was peripheral blood, taken 28 days after the second AZD1222 dose. The CDR3 loop reads CASSEGLAGDEQYF. Here the CDR3 DNA reads TGTGCCAGCAGCGAGGGACTAGCGGGAGACGAGCAGTACTTC.